This T cell receptor (beta chain) was sequenced during a study of cytomegalovirus exposure and HLA in healthy donors. Whole-study findings and limits: The investigators catalogued 160 or so TCR beta chains as cytomegalovirus-associated. Several V segments, TRBV6-2 and TRBV6-3 among them, could not be told apart and were dropped.

The PCR used 60 Vbeta and 13 Jbeta primers. Libraries were prepared by immunoSEQ multiplex PCR; TCRdb keeps only in-frame clonotypes and omits some of them. The sample consists of 150,000 to 200,000 clones, about 81% of them appearing once. The CDR3 extends over 15 amino acids. V was shortened by 1 base and J by 7 bases, with 16 bases between the two germline ends. Germline values: CDR1 SGHTA, CDR2 FQGNSA. This clone was counted a single time. Its target is not known. The TCR originated in a girl under 10 years old in good health and CMV-seropositive. This chain connects TRBV7-2 to TRBJ1-2; D unresolved. The sample comprised PBMCs. The CDR3 sequence: CASSLDYVETGGYTF. DNA of the CDR3: TGTGCCAGCAGCTTAGATTACGTCGAAACTGGTGGCTACACCTTC. The full variable domain, with the rest looked up from reference TRBV7-2 and TRBJ1-2, is GAGVSQSPSNKVTEKGKDVELRCDPISGHTALYWYRQSLGQGLEFLIYFQGNSAPDKSGLPSDRFSAERTGGSVSTLTIQRTQQEDSAVYLCASSLDYVETGGYTFGSGTRLTVV.